This T cell receptor beta chain is from a study of sequential checkpoint blockade in melanoma. Study at large: Matched biopsies came pretreatment and at week 13 for approximately 22 patients.

Sequencing was performed with immunoSEQ multiplex PCR; in TCRdb, only in-frame clones are kept and a portion is missing. Among several thousand clones listed, about 23% were seen once. The treatment here: randomized to nivolumab then ipilimumab (arm A) or the reverse (arm B). Germline CDR1 SGHDN, CDR2 FVKESK. V shed 4 bases, J shed 0 bases, and the junction held 7 bases outside the gene matches. The CDR3 extends over 18 amino acids. This sequence originates from a human donor with melanoma. Sample: tumor tissue (inferred from file names), taken from a patient given nivolumab and ipilimumab in sequence. The chain carries TRBV14 and TRBJ2-6, with 9 nucleotides matching TRBD1. CDR3 amino acids: CASSPWTGDDSGANVLTF. The CDR3 nucleotides are TGTGCCAGCAGCCCCTGGACAGGGGACGACTCTGGGGCCAACGTCCTGACTTTC.